At least ten counts were recorded for the clone carrying this TCR beta chain. The data originate from a study of blood T cell repertoires in COVID-19. Overall study context: Collection of acute and convalescent COVID-19 samples took place in the United States, Italy and Spain. PBMCs, B-cell-depleted T cells, or T cells were the source of the cDNA or gDNA that made up the material.

Per the study methods: Reference gene primer amplification yielded estimated nucleated cell counts. TCRdb keeps only in-frame clones here, not all; method: immunoSEQ multiplex PCR. From that table come the V and J calls and clone size; the DNA was used to work out D and trimming. This table holds 150,000 or so clones, over 75% found once. V was trimmed by 2 bases and J by 12 bases, leaving 7 bases between them. This CDR3 is 10 amino acids long. CDR1 is SNHLY, CDR2 FYNNEI, per germline. V is TRBV2 and J is TRBJ1-2; no reliable D call. The receptor's source is a human donor in a cohort sampled during active COVID-19. Sequencing used peripheral blood. CDR3 region: CASSEMQDTF. The DNA for the CDR3 is TGTGCCAGCAGTGAAATGCAGGACACCTTC.